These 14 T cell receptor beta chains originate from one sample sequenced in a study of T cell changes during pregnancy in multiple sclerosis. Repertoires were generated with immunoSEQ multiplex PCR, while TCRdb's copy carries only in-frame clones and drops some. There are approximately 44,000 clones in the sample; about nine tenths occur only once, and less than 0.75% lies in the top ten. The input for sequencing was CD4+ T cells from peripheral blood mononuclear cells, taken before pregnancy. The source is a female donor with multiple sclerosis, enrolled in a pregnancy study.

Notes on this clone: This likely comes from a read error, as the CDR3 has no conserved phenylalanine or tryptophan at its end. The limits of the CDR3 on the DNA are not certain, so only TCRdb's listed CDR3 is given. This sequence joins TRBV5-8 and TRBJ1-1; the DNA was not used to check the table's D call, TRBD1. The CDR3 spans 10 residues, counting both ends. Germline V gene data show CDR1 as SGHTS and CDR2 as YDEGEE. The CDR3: CASSLRHRVI.

CDR3 sequence (DNA): TGTGCCAGCAGCTTCTTACAGGGGGCCAACGGGGAGCTGTTTTTT. Residues: CASSFLQGANGELFF. The chain links TRBV7-6 to TRBJ2-2, with 9 bases fitting TRBD1. Trimming at V came to 3 bases and at J to 7 bases, leaving 6 bases not matched to a gene. Germline CDR1 SGHVS, CDR2 FNYEAQ. The length of the CDR3 is 15 residues.

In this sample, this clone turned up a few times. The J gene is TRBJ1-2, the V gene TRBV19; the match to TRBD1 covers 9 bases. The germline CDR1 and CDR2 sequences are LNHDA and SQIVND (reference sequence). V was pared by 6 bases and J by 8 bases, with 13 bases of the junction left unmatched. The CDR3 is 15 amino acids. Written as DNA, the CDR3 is TGTGCCAGTAGGACGGGGGATGGGACAGGGTTCGGCTACACCTTC. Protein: CASRTGDGTGFGYTF.

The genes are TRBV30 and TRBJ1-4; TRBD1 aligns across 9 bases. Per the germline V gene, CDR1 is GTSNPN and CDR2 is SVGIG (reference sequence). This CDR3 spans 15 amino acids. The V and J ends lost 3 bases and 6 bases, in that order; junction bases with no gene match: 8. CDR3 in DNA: TGTGCCTGGAGCGACGGGGGACAGGGTCATGAAAAACTGTTTTTT. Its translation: CAWSDGGQGHEKLFF.

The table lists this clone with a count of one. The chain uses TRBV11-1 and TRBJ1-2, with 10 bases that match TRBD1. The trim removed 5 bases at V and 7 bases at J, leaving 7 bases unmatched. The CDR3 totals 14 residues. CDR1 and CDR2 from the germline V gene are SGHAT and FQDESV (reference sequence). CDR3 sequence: CASSPRQGAFGYTF. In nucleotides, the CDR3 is TGTGCCAGCAGCCCCCGACAGGGGGCGTTTGGCTACACCTTC.

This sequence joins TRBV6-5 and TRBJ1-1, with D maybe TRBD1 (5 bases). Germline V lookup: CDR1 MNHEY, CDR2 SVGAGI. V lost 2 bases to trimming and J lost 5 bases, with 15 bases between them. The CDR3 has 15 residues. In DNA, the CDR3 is TGTGCCAGCAGTTACCAACCAAGGGGAGGAACTGAAGCTTTCTTT. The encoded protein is CASSYQPRGGTEAFF.

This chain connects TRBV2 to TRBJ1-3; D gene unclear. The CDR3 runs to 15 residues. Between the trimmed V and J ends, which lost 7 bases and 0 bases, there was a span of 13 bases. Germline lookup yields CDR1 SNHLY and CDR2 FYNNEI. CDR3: CASTTNSLSGNTIYF. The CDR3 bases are TGTGCCAGCACTACGAATAGCCTCTCTGGAAACACCATATATTTT.

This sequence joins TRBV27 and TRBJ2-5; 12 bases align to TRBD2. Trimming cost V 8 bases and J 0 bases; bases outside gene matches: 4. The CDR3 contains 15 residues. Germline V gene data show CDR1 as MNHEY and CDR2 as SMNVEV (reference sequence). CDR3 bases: TGTGCCAGCGGTCGACTAGCGGGGGACCAAGAGACCCAGTACTTC. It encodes CASGRLAGDQETQYF.

The CDR3 DNA reads TGTGCCAGCAGCCACAGGGGAAACTATGGCTACACCTTC. This gives the protein CASSHRGNYGYTF. The chain joins TRBV11-2 to TRBJ1-2; 7 bases line up with TRBD1. The CDR3 spans 13 residues. Germline V gives CDR1 SGHAT, CDR2 FQNNGV. The ends lost 5 bases at V and 2 bases at J; junction bases unmatched: 2. The full variable domain, in which reference TRBV11-2 and TRBJ1-2 provide the parts outside the CDR3, is EAGVAQSPRYKIIEKRQSVAFWCNPISGHATLYWYQQILGQGPKLLIQFQNNGVVDDSQLPKDRFSAERLKGVDSTLKIQPAKLEDSAVYLCASSHRGNYGYTFGSGTRLTVV.

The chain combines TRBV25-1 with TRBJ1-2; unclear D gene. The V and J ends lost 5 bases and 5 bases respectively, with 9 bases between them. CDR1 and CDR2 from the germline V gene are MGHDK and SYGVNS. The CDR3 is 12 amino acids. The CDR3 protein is CASSRSVYGYTF. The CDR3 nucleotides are TGTGCCAGCAGTAGGAGCGTTTATGGCTACACCTTC.

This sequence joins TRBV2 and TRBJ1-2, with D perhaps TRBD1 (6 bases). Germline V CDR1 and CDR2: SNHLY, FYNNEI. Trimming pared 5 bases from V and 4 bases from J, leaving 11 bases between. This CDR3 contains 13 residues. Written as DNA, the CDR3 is TGTGCCAGCAGTCCAACAGGGATCTATGGCTACACCTTC. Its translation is CASSPTGIYGYTF.

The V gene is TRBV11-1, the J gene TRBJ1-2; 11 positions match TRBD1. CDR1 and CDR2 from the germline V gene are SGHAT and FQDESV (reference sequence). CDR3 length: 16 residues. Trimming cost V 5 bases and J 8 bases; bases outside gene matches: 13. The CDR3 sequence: CASSGGQGTGGGGYTF. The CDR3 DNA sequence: TGTGCCAGCAGCGGCGGACAAGGGACAGGGGGTGGCGGCTACACCTTC.

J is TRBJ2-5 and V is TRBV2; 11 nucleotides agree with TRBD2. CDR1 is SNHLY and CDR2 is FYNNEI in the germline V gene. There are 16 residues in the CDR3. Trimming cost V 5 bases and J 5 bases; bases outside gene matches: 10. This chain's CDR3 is CASSPLAGGPRETQYF. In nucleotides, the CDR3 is TGTGCCAGCAGTCCCTTAGCGGGGGGGCCGCGGGAGACCCAGTACTTC.

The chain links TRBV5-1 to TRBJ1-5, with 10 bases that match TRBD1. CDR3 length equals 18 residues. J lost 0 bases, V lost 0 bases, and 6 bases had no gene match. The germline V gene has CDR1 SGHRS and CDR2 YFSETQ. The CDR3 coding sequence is TGCGCCAGCAGCTTGGGGACAGGGGGACCAAATAGCAATCAGCCCCAGCATTTT. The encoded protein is CASSLGTGGPNSNQPQHF. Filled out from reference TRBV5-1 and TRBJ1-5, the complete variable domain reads KAGVTQTPRYLIKTRGQQVTLSCSPISGHRSVSWYQQTPGQGLQFLFEYFSETQRNKGNFPGRFSGRQFSNSRSEMNVSTLELGDSALYLCASSLGTGGPNSNQPQHFGDGTRLSIL.